The 18 T cell receptor beta chains below were found in one sample sequenced in a study of T-cell reconstitution after alpha-beta-depleted transplantation in children. Unique molecular identifiers were incorporated into the prepared TCRbeta library. TCRdb re-derived calls from the PCR reads in MiXCR, one entry per CDR3 protein. The repertoire includes roughly 590,000 distinct CDR3 sequences, around a sixth of them detected once, and 1.1% sits in the top ten. Specimen: PBMCs from the stem cell graft donor, collected from the stem cell graft. The receptors were gathered from a human donor who donated a stem cell graft to a child with acute myeloid leukemia.

The gene calls are TRBV7-3 and TRBJ2-2; no clear D. Germline V gives CDR1 SGHTA, CDR2 FQGTGA. The CDR3 runs 15 residues. V lost 1 base to trimming and J lost 5 bases, with 11 bases between them. The CDR3 DNA sequence: TGTGCCAGCAGCTTAAGTTTCCCACTAACCGGGGAGCTGTTTTTT. Amino acid sequence: CASSLSFPLTGELFF.

This clonotype has just a few counts. The chain is built from TRBV7-2 and TRBJ2-2; D might be TRBD2 (6 bases). Germline V gene sequence: CDR1 SGHTA, CDR2 FQGNSA. The CDR3 totals 16 residues. The V and J ends lost 0 bases and 4 bases respectively, with 12 bases between them. This chain's CDR3 is CASSLAGTEVTGELFF. CDR3 DNA: TGTGCCAGCAGCTTAGCCGGGACTGAAGTCACCGGGGAGCTGTTTTTT.

In its sample, this clonotype was seen many times. The J gene is TRBJ1-1, the V gene TRBV5-1, with a possible D match to TRBD1 (5 bases). This CDR3 is 16 amino acids long. CDR1 and CDR2 (germline): SGHRS, YFSETQ. The ends were cut back, 1 base at V and 1 base at J, with 14 bases in the middle. The CDR3 here is CASSLTPEGSNTEAFF. CDR3 DNA: TGCGCCAGCAGCTTGACTCCTGAGGGGTCGAACACTGAAGCTTTCTTT.

The chain is built from TRBV20-1 and TRBJ2-3; D may be TRBD1 (6 bases). Trimming removed 3 bases from V and 6 bases from J, with 31 bases in between. The CDR3 length is 19 residues. The V gene's germline CDR1 is DFQATT and CDR2 SNEGSKA (reference sequence). CDR3 loop: CSASEVPGTTSYGADTQYF. The DNA for the CDR3 is TGCAGTGCTAGTGAGGTGCCGGGGACAACCAGCTACGGGGCGGATACGCAGTATTTT.

This clonotype was recorded at least ten times. The chain links TRBV6-5 to TRBJ2-3; unclear D gene. Germline V gives CDR1 MNHEY, CDR2 SVGAGI. V lost 2 bases and J 0 bases, leaving 6 bases between the germline ends. CDR3 length equals 14 residues. The CDR3 bases are TGTGCCAGCAGTTACGCCCCCAGCACAGATACGCAGTATTTT. As protein: CASSYAPSTDTQYF.

This clonotype was detected many times. The chain combines TRBV6-5 with TRBJ1-1, with D perhaps TRBD1 (5 bases). This CDR3 spans 14 amino acids. With 2 bases removed from V and 0 bases from J, the gap between germline ends came to 7 bases. Germline V gene data show CDR1 as MNHEY and CDR2 as SVGAGI. The CDR3 DNA reads TGTGCCAGCAGTTACGACAGATTGAACACTGAAGCTTTCTTT. Translating it yields CASSYDRLNTEAFF.

J is TRBJ2-1 and V is TRBV24-1; D is perhaps TRBD2 (5 bases). The CDR3 is 17 residues long. V was clipped by 2 bases and J by 4 bases, with 17 bases between them. Germline values: CDR1 KGHDR, CDR2 SFDVKD. Here the CDR3 reads CATSDSTWAGAYNEQFF. In nucleotides, the CDR3 is TGTGCCACCAGTGATTCCACTTGGGCGGGCGCTTACAATGAGCAGTTCTTC.

Comments on this clonotype: Because the CDR3's place on the DNA is in doubt, the DNA is left out and the CDR3 is given as listed by TCRdb. The CDR3 sequence: CASSLFSGQGGQPQHF. V gene TRBV27 combines with J gene TRBJ1-5; TRBD1, the D gene given by the table, was not confirmed from the DNA. The CDR3 extends over 16 residues, inclusive of both ends. Germline CDR1 reads MNHEY; CDR2 reads SMNVEV (reference sequence).

This clonotype was detected ten times or more. The chain combines TRBV6-5 with TRBJ1-2, with TRBD1 matching 7 bases. The germline V gene has CDR1 MNHEY and CDR2 SVGAGI. The V and J ends lost 8 bases and 3 bases, in that order; junction bases with no gene match: 6. This CDR3 is built from 13 residues. The CDR3 nucleotides are TGTGCCAGCCGTAGGGGGCCGGACTATGGCTACACCTTC. Protein sequence: CASRRGPDYGYTF.

This clonotype was detected ten times or more. The chain employs TRBV20-1 and TRBJ2-5; 7 bases align to TRBD2. V was pared by 0 bases and J by 2 bases, with 6 bases of the junction left unmatched. CDR3 length: 15 residues. Germline CDR1 is DFQATT and CDR2 is SNEGSKA (reference sequence). The CDR3 DNA is TGCAGTGCTAGAGATGGGGGGGGGGTACAAGAGACCCAGTACTTC. Translation: CSARDGGGVQETQYF.

This clonotype was observed at least ten times. The chain uses TRBV5-1 and TRBJ1-1; 9 bases line up with TRBD1. J lost 6 bases, V lost 6 bases, and 3 bases had no gene match. The CDR3 length is 12 residues. Germline CDR1 and CDR2: SGHRS and YFSETQ. This CDR3 reads CASTGTGSEAFF. CDR3 nucleotides: TGCGCCAGCACCGGGACAGGGTCTGAAGCTTTCTTT.

The chain joins TRBV5-1 to TRBJ2-7; no definite D call. In germline, CDR1 is SGHRS, CDR2 YFSETQ. This CDR3 region has 16 residues. V gave up 0 bases and J gave up 0 bases, with 13 bases separating them. The CDR3 DNA follows: TGCGCCAGCAGCTTGGACGGCAGTTCAGTCTCCTACGAGCAGTACTTC. This translates into CASSLDGSSVSYEQYF.

Many counts were recorded for this clonotype. V usage is TRBV4-3 and J usage is TRBJ2-7, with 10 bases fitting TRBD1. V was pared by 1 base and J by 4 bases, with 4 bases of the junction left unmatched. The CDR3 has 15 residues. Germline CDR1 and CDR2: LGHNA and YSLEER. In nucleotides, the CDR3 is TGCGCCAGCAGCCAAGGACAGGGGGCGGGTTACGAGCAGTACTTC. Amino acids: CASSQGQGAGYEQYF.

In its sample, this clonotype was seen a few times. V is TRBV20-1 and J is TRBJ2-3; D gene ambiguous. V lost 5 bases and J 6 bases, leaving 18 bases between the germline ends. CDR3 length equals 14 residues. Germline CDR1 is DFQATT and CDR2 is SNEGSKA (reference sequence). The CDR3, as DNA: TGCAGTGCTTGGGCCACTTCAGTGCCGGATACGCAGTATTTT. Its translation is CSAWATSVPDTQYF.

This clonotype was found many times. V gene TRBV20-1 combines with J gene TRBJ1-1; 8 bases line up with TRBD1. J was trimmed by 5 bases and V by 8 bases; bases with no gene match: 10. Germline lookup yields CDR1 DFQATT and CDR2 SNEGSKA (reference sequence). The CDR3 covers 13 residues. Here the CDR3 DNA reads TGCAGTTGCCCTTACGGACAGGGAACTGAAGCTTTCTTT. This sequence encodes CSCPYGQGTEAFF.

This clonotype was detected only a few times. The chain uses TRBV5-1 and TRBJ2-1; possible D gene TRBD2, 5 bases. V was trimmed by 5 bases and J by 5 bases, leaving 17 bases between them. This CDR3 has 15 residues. In germline, CDR1 is SGHRS, CDR2 YFSETQ. The CDR3 DNA is TGCGCCAGCAGAGGAGGAGTGATGGGGAACAATGAGCAGTTCTTC. It codes for CASRGGVMGNNEQFF. Drawing the rest from reference TRBV5-1 and TRBJ2-1, the complete variable domain is KAGVTQTPRYLIKTRGQQVTLSCSPISGHRSVSWYQQTPGQGLQFLFEYFSETQRNKGNFPGRFSGRQFSNSRSEMNVSTLELGDSALYLCASRGGVMGNNEQFFGPGTRLTVL.

J is TRBJ2-7 and V is TRBV5-1, with 11 positions matching TRBD2. CDR1 is SGHRS and CDR2 is YFSETQ in the germline V gene. Trimming at V came to 4 bases and at J to 3 bases, leaving 6 bases not matched to a gene. This CDR3 contains 15 residues. The CDR3 DNA is TGCGCCAGCAGCACCTCTAGCGGGGGGAACTACGAGCAGTACTTC. Protein: CASSTSSGGNYEQYF.

This clonotype was detected only once. The rearrangement links TRBV7-2 to TRBJ2-5; tentatively, D is TRBD2 (5 bases). From germline, CDR1 is SGHTA and CDR2 FQGNSA. There are 15 residues in the CDR3. V lost 1 base, J lost 3 bases, and 12 bases lay in between. The CDR3 DNA reads TGTGCCAGCAGCTTAGTAACCGGGATAGAAGAGACCCAGTACTTC. This sequence encodes CASSLVTGIEETQYF.